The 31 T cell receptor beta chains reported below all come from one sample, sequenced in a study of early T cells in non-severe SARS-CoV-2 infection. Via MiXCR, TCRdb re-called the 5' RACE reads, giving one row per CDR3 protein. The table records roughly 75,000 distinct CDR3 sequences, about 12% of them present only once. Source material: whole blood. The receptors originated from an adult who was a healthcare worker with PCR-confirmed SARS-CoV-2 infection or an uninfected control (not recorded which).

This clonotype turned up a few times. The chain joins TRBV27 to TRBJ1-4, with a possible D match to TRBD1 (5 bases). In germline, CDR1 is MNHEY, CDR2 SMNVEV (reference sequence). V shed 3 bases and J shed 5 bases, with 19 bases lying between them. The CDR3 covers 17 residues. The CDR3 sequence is CASSFYSPPRGNEKLFF. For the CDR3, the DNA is TGTGCCAGCAGTTTTTATAGCCCCCCACGGGGGAATGAAAAACTGTTTTTT. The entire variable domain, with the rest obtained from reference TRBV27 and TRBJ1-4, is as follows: EAQVTQNPRYLITVTGKKLTVTCSQNMNHEYMSWYRQDPGLGLRQIYYSMNVEVTDKGDVPEGYKVSRKEKRNFPLILESPSPNQTSLYFCASSFYSPPRGNEKLFFGSGTQLSVL.

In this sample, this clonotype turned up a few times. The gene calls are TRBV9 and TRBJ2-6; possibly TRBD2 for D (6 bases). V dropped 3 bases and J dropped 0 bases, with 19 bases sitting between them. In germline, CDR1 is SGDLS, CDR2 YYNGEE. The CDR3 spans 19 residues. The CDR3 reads CASSESAGPFLSGANVLTF. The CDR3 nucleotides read TGTGCCAGCAGCGAATCAGCGGGCCCCTTCCTCTCTGGGGCCAACGTCCTGACTTTC.

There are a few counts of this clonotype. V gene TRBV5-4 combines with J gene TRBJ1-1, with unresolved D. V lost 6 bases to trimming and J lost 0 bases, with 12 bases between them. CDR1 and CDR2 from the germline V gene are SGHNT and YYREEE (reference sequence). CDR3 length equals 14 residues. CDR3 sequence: CASNQVPMNTEAFF. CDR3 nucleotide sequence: TGTGCCAGCAACCAGGTCCCAATGAACACTGAAGCTTTCTTT.

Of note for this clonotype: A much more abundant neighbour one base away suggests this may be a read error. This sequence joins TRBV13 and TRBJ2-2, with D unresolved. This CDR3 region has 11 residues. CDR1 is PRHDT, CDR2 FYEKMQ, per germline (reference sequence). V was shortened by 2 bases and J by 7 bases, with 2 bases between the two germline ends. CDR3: CASSLNGELFF. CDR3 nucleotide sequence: TGTGCCAGCAGCTTAAACGGGGAGCTGTTTTTT.

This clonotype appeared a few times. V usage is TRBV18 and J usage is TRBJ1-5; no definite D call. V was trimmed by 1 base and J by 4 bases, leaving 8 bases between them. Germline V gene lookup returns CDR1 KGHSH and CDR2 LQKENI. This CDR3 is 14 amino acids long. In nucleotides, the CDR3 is TGTGCCAGCTCACCACAAACAGAAAATCAGCCCCAGCATTTT. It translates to CASSPQTENQPQHF.

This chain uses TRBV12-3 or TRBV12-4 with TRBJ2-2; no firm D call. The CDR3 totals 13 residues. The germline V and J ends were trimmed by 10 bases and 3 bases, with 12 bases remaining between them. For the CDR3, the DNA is TGTGCCACCCGAGGAAGGGACACCGGGGAGCTGTTTTTT. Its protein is CATRGRDTGELFF.

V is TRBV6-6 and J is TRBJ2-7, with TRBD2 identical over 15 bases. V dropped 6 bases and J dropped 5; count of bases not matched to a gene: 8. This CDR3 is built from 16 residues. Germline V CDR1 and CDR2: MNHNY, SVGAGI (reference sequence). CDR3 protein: CASRPGLAGGQNEQYF. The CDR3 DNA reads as TGTGCCAGCAGACCGGGACTAGCGGGAGGACAGAACGAGCAGTACTTC.

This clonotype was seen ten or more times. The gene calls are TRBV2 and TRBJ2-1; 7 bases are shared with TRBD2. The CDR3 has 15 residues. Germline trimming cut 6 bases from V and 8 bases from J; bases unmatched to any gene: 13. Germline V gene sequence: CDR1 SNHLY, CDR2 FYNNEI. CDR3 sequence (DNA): TGTGCCAGCAGGCCGACTTCCAGCGGGACCGATGAGCAGTTCTTC. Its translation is CASRPTSSGTDEQFF.

The chain's CDR3 is CSVLTGNEQFF. The CDR3 bases are TGCAGCGTCTTAACTGGGAATGAGCAGTTCTTC. The J gene is TRBJ2-1, the V gene TRBV29-1, with D unresolved. The CDR3 spans 11 residues. Germline V gene data show CDR1 as SQVTM and CDR2 as ANQGSEA. V gave up 6 bases and J gave up 7 bases, with 10 bases separating them.

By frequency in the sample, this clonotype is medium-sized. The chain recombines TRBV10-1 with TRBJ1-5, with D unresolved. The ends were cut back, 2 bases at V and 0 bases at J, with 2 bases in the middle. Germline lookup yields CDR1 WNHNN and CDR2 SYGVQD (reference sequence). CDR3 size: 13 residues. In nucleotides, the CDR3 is TGCGCCAGCAGTGAGACTAGCAATCAGCCCCAGCATTTT. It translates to CASSETSNQPQHF.

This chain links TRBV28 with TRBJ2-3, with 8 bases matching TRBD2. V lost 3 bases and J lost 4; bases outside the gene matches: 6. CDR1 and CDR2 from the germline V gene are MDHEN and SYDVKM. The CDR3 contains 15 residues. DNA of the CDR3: TGTGCCAGCAGTTTCCGCCGGGGGGGCCCAGATACGCAGTATTTT. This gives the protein CASSFRRGGPDTQYF. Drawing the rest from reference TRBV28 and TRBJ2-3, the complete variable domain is DVKVTQSSRYLVKRTGEKVFLECVQDMDHENMFWYRQDPGLGLRLIYFSYDVKMKEKGDIPEGYSVSREKKERFSLILESASTNQTSMYLCASSFRRGGPDTQYFGPGTRLTVL.

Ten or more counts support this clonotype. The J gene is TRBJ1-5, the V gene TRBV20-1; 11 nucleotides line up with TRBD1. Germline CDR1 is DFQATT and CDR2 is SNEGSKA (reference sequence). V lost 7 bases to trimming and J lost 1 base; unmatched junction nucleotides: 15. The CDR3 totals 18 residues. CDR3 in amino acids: CSVHSGTGGRWSNQPQHF. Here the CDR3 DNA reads TGCAGTGTTCATTCCGGGACAGGGGGTCGATGGAGCAATCAGCCCCAGCATTTT.

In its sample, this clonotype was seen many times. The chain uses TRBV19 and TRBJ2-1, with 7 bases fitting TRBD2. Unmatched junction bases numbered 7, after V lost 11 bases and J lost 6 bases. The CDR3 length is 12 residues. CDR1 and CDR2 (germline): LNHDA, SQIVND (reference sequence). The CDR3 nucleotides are TGTGCCTTTGGCGGGAGAAGCAATGAGCAGTTCTTC. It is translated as CAFGGRSNEQFF.

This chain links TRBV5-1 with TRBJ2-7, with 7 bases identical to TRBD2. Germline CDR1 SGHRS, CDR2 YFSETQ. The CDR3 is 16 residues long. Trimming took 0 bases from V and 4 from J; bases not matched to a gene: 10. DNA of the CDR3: TGCGCCAGCAGCTTGGGAGGGACTAACGGGAGATACGAGCAGTACTTC. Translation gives CASSLGGTNGRYEQYF. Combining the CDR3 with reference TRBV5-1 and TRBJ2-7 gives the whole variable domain KAGVTQTPRYLIKTRGQQVTLSCSPISGHRSVSWYQQTPGQGLQFLFEYFSETQRNKGNFPGRFSGRQFSNSRSEMNVSTLELGDSALYLCASSLGGTNGRYEQYFGPGTRLTVT.

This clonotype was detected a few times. Written as DNA, the CDR3 is TGCGCCAGCAGCCAAGATCCGGGCGGGAGGGCGACGTCCTACAATGAGCAGTTCTTC. Amino acid sequence: CASSQDPGGRATSYNEQFF. The chain is built from TRBV4-1 and TRBJ2-1; 9 nucleotides match TRBD2. The CDR3 covers 19 residues. Germline CDR1 reads MGHRA; CDR2 reads YSYEKL. V lost 0 bases to trimming and J lost 1 base; unmatched junction nucleotides: 10.

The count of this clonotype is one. The chain's CDR3 is CASSYRKTSGADEQFF. CDR3 sequence (DNA): TGTGCCAGCAGTTACCGTAAGACTAGCGGGGCGGATGAGCAGTTCTTC. The chain carries TRBV6-6 and TRBJ2-1, with TRBD2 identical over 11 bases. J gave up 8 bases and V 2 bases, and 8 bases lay outside the gene matches. CDR1 MNHNY and CDR2 SVGAGI come from the germline V gene (reference sequence). CDR3 length: 16 amino acids.

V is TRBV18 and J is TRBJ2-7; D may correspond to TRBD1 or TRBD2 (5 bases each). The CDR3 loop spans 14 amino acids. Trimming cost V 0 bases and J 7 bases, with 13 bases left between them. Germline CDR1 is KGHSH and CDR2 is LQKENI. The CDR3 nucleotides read TGTGCCAGCTCACCACCGAGGGGACGAGGGGAGCAGTACTTC. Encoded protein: CASSPPRGRGEQYF.

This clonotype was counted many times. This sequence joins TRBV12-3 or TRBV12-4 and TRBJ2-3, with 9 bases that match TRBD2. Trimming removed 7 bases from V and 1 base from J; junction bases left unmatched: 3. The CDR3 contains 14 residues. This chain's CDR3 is CASNPSGGTDTQYF. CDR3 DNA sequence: TGTGCCAGCAATCCTAGCGGGGGCACAGATACGCAGTATTTT.

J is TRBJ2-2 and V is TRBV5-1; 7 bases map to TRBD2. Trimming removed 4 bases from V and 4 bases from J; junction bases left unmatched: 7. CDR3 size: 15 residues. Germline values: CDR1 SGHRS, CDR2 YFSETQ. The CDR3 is CASSGGGISTGELFF. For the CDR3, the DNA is TGCGCCAGCAGCGGCGGGGGAATTAGCACCGGGGAGCTGTTTTTT.

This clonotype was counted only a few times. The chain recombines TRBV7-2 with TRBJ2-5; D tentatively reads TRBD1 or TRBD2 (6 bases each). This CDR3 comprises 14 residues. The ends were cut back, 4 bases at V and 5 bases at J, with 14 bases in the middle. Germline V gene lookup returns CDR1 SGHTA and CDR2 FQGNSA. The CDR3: CASSSEGGPETQYF. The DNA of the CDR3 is TGTGCCAGCAGCTCGGAGGGGGGCCCGGAGACCCAGTACTTC.

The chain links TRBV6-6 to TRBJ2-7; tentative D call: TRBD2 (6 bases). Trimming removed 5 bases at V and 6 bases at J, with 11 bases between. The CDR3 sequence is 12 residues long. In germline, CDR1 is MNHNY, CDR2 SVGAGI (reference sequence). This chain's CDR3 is CASSNRAGEQYF. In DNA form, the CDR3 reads TGTGCCAGCAGTAATAGAGCGGGCGAGCAGTACTTC.

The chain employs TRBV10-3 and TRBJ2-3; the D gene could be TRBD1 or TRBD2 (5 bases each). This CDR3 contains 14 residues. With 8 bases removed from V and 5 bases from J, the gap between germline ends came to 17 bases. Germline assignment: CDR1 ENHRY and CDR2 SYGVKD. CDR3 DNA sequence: TGTGCCATCGGTCGGGACCGCATTGGAGATACGCAGTATTTT. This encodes CAIGRDRIGDTQYF.

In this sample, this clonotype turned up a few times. The CDR3 DNA reads as TGTGCCAGCAGTAAGGACTACGCGGAGCAGTACTTC. This sequence encodes CASSKDYAEQYF. This rearrangement joins TRBV28 to TRBJ2-7; TRBD2 is a possible D gene (6 bases). CDR1 is MDHEN and CDR2 is SYDVKM in the germline V gene. Trimming shortened V by 5 bases and J by 7 bases, and 12 bases separated the two germline ends. The CDR3 has 12 amino acids.

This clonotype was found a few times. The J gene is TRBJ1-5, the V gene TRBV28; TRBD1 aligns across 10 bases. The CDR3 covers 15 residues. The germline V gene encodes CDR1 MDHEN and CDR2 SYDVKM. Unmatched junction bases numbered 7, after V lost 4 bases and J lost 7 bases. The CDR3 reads CASSSPGTGEQPQHF. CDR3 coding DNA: TGTGCCAGCAGTTCCCCCGGGACAGGGGAACAGCCCCAGCATTTT. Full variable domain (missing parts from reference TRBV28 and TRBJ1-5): DVKVTQSSRYLVKRTGEKVFLECVQDMDHENMFWYRQDPGLGLRLIYFSYDVKMKEKGDIPEGYSVSREKKERFSLILESASTNQTSMYLCASSSPGTGEQPQHFGDGTRLSIL.

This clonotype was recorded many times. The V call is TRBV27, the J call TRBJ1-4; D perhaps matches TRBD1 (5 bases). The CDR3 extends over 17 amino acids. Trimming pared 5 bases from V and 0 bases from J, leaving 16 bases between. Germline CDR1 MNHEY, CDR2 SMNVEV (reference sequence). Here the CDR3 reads CASSPPGRSATNEKLFF. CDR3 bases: TGTGCCAGCAGTCCACCGGGACGCAGTGCAACTAATGAAAAACTGTTTTTT.

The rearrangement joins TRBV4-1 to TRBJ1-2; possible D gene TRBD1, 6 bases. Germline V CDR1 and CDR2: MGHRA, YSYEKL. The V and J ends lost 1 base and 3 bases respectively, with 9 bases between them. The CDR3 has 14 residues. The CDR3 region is CASSQGQGYYGYTF. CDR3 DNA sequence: TGCGCCAGCAGCCAAGGCCAGGGGTACTATGGCTACACCTTC.

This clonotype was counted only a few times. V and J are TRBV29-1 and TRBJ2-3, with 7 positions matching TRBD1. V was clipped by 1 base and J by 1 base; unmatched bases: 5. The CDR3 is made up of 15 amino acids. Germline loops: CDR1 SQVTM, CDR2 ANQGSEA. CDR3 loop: CSVEGDSHGTDTQYF. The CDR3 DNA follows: TGCAGCGTTGAAGGGGACAGTCACGGCACAGATACGCAGTATTTT.

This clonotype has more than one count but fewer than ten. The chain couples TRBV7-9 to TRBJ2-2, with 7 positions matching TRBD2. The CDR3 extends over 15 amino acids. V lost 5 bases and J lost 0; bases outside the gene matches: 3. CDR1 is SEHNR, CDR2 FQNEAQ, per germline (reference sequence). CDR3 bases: TGTGCCAGCAGCCCCCGGGGGGCGAACACCGGGGAGCTGTTTTTT. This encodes CASSPRGANTGELFF. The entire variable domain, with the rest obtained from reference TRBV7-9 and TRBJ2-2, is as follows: DTGVSQNPRHKITKRGQNVTFRCDPISEHNRLYWYRQTLGQGPEFLTYFQNEAQLEKSRLLSDRFSAERPKGSFSTLEIQRTEQGDSAMYLCASSPRGANTGELFFGEGSRLTVL.

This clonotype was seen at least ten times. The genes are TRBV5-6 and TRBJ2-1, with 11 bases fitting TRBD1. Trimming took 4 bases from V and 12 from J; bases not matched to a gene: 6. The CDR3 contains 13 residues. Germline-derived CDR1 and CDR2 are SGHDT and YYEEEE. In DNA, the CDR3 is TGTGCCAGCAGCCCGGACAGGGGGCCGGGGCAGTTCTTC. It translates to CASSPDRGPGQFF. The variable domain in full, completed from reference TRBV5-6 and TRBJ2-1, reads DAGVTQSPTHLIKTRGQQVTLRCSPKSGHDTVSWYQQALGQGPQFIFQYYEEEERQRGNFPDRFSGHQFPNYSSELNVNALLLGDSALYLCASSPDRGPGQFFGPGTRLTVL.

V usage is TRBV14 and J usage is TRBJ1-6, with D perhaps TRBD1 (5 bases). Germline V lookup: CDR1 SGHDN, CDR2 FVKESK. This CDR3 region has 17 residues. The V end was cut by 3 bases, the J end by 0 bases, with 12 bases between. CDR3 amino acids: CASSHDSFGSYNSPLHF. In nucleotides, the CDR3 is TGTGCCAGCAGCCATGACAGTTTTGGCTCCTATAATTCACCCCTCCACTTT.

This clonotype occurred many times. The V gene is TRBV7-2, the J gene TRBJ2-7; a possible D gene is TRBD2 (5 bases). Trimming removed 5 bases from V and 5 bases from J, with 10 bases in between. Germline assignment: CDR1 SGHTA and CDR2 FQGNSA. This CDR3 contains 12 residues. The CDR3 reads CASSLTRHEQYF. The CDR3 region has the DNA TGTGCCAGCAGCCTTACTAGACACGAGCAGTACTTC.